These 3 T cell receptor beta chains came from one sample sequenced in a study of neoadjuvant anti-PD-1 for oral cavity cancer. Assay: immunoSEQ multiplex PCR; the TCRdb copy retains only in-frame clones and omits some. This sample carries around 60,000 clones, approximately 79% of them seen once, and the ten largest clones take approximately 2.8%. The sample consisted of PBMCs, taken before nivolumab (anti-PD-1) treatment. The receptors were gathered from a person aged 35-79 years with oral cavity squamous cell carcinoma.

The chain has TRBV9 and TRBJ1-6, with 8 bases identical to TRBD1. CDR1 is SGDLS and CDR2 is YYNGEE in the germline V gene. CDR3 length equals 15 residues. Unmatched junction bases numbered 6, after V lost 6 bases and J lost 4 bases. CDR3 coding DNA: TGTGCCAGCATGGGGGGGGACAGGTATAATTCACCCCTCCACTTT. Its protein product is CASMGGDRYNSPLHF.

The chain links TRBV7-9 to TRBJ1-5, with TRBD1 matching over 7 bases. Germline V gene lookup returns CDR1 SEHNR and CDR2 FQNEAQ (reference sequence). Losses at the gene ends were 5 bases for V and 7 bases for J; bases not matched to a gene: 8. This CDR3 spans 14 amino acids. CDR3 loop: CASSQQGRKQPQHF. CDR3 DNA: TGTGCCAGCAGCCAACAGGGGAGAAAGCAGCCCCAGCATTTT.

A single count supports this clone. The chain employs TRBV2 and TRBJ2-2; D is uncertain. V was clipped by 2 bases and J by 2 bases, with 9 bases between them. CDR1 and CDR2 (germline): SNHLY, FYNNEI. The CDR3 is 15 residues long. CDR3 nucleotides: TGTGCCAGCAGTGAAATAGGAGCCAACACCGGGGAGCTGTTTTTT. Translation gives CASSEIGANTGELFF.